This is a list of T cell receptor beta chains from one sample in a study of Ad26.COV2.S vaccination and SARS-CoV-2 variants. The table came from immunoSEQ multiplex PCR; TCRdb's copy has only in-frame clones and leaves some out. The table shows about 370,000 clones, with roughly 90% occurring only once. The sequencing here drew on peripheral blood, taken in a trial of Ad26.COV2.S vaccine versus placebo. Receptors were obtained from a person aged 18-60 years who received the Ad26.COV2.S COVID-19 vaccine or a placebo. Each CDR3 is given with its conserved first and last residue. A D gene is named only where the DNA matches it firmly. Not every row has a clone size; where given, it reads once, few, many or a size class.

size | J | V | D | DNA | CDR3
few | TRBJ2-1 | TRBV11-2 | TRBD1 | TGTGCCAGCAGCGTGGACAGGGTCAATGAGCAGTTCTTC | CASSVDRVNEQFF
NA | TRBJ2-2 | TRBV27 | NA | TGTGCCAGCCGCAAAGGCTCGAACACCGGGGAGCTGTTTTTT | CASRKGSNTGELFF
few | TRBJ2-7 | TRBV29-1 | NA | TGCAGCGTGAGGACAGCCTACGAGCAGTACTTC | CSVRTAYEQYF
NA | TRBJ2-5 | TRBV19 | NA | TGTGCCAGTAGTATGCCGGGCTCACAAGAGACCCAGTACTTC | CASSMPGSQETQYF
NA | TRBJ2-2 | TRBV7-3 | NA | TGTGCCAGCAGCTTAGTTGTGGAGGCCACCGGGGAGCTGTTTTTT | CASSLVVEATGELFF
NA | TRBJ1-5 | TRBV2 | NA | TGTGCCAGCAGAAGGGACAGCAATCAGCCCCAGCATTTT | CASRRDSNQPQHF
NA | TRBJ2-7 | TRBV11-1 | NA | TGTGCCAGCAGCTCCGTTTCTTCGGAGCAGTACTTC | CASSSVSSEQYF
NA | TRBJ2-5 | TRBV25-1 | TRBD2 | TGTGCCAGCAGTGAATCAACTAGCGGGAAAGAGACCCAGTACTTC | CASSESTSGKETQYF
NA | TRBJ2-1 | TRBV29-1 | TRBD1 | TGCAGCGTTGAAGAGGGAGACAGGGGGAATGAGCAGTTCTTC | CSVEEGDRGNEQFF
NA | TRBJ2-7 | TRBV5-1 | TRBD1 | TGCGCCAGCAGCCCCGACCGGGACAGCTTCCGCGAGCAGTACTTC | CASSPDRDSFREQYF
NA | TRBJ2-7 | TRBV7-2 | NA | TGTGCCAGCAGCCTTCTGGACGAGCAGTACTTC | CASSLLDEQYF
NA | TRBJ2-5 | TRBV18 | TRBD2 | TGTGCCAGCTCACCGGTAGCGGGAGAGGTAAAGACCCAGTACTTC | CASSPVAGEVKTQYF
NA | TRBJ2-3 | TRBV27 | NA | TGTGCCAGCAGTTTATCGACGGCAGGGACCACAGATACGCAGTATTTT | CASSLSTAGTTDTQYF
once | TRBJ2-2 | TRBV12-3/TRBV12-4 | NA | TGTGCCAGCACCAACACCGGGGAGCTGTTTTTT | CASTNTGELFF
NA | TRBJ1-1 | TRBV10-2 | NA | TGCGCCAGCAGTGAGGGAGGGCCCCGGCTCACCCTGAACACTGAAGCTTTCTTT | CASSEGGPRLTLNTEAFF
NA | TRBJ2-1 | TRBV5-1 | NA | TGCGCCAGCAGCTTCTCCAATGAGCAGTTCTTC | CASSFSNEQFF
NA | TRBJ2-3 | TRBV28 | TRBD2 | TGTGCCAGCAGTCTGGGACTAGCGGGAGGGCGGACGGATACGCAGTATTTT | CASSLGLAGGRTDTQYF
NA | TRBJ1-5 | TRBV4-1 | NA | TGCGCCAGCAGCCAAAGGGGGTGGTGGCATCAGCCCCAGCATTTT | CASSQRGWWHQPQHF
NA | TRBJ1-6 | TRBV4-2 | TRBD1 | TGTGCCAGCAGCCTCGACAGGGTTTCACCCCTCCACTTT | CASSLDRVSPLHF
NA | TRBJ2-2 | TRBV6-4 | NA | TGTGCCAGCAGTGACGGCAGGGGGAACACCGGGGAGCTGTTTTTT | CASSDGRGNTGELFF